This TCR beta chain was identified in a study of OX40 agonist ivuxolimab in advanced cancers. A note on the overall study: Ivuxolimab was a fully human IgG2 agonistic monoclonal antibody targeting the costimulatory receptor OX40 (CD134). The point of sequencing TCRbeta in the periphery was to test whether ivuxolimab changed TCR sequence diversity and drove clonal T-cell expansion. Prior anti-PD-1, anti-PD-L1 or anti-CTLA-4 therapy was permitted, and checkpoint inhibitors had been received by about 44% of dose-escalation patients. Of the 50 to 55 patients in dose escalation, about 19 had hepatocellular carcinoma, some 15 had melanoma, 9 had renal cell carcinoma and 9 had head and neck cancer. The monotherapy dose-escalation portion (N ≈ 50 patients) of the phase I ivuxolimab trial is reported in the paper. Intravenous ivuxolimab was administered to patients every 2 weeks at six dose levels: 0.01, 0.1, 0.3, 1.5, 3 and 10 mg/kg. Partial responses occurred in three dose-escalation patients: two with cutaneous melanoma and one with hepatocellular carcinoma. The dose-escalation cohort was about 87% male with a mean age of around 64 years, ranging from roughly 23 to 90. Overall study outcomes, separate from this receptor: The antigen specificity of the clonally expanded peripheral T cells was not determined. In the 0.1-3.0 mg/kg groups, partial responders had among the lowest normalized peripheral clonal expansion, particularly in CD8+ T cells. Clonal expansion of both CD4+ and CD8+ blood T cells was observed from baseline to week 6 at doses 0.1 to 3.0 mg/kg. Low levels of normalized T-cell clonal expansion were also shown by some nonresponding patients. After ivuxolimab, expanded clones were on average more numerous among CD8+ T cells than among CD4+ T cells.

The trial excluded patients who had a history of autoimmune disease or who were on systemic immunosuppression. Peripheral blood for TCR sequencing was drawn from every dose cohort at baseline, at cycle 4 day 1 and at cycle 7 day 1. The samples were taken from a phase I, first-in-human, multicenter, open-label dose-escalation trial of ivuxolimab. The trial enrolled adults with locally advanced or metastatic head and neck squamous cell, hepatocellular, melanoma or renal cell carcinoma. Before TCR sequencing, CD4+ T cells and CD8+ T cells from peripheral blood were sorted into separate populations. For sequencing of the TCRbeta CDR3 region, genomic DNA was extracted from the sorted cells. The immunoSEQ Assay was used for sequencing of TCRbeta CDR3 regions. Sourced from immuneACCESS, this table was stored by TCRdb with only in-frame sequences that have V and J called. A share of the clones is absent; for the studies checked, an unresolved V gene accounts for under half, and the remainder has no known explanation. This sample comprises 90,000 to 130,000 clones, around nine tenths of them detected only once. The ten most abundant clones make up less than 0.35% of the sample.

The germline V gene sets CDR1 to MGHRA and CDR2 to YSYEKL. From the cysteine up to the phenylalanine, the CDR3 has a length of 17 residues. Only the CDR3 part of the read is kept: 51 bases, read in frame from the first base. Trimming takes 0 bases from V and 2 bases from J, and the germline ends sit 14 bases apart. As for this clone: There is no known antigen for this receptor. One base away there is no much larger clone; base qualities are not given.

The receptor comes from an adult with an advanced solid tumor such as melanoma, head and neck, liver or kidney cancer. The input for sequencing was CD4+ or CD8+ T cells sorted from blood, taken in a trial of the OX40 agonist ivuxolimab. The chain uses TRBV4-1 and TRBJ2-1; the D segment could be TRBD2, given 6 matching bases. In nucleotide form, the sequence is TGCGCCAGCAGCCAAGATGGGGGACTCCCTGCCTACAATGAGCAGTTCTTC. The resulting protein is CASSQDGGLPAYNEQFF.